This T cell receptor beta chain was obtained from a study of cytomegalovirus exposure and HLA in healthy donors. Overall study: Assignment to the Caucasian-associated ancestry cluster applied to around four fifths of the approximately 420 genotyped donors. Study-wide results and limits: According to the study, 160 or so TCR beta chains were cytomegalovirus-associated. CMV antigen specificity was confirmed in vitro for three CMV-associated chains. A later analysis reported that several of the most significant clusters appeared to be linked to common viral pathogens, among them Epstein-Barr virus.

This clone was seen a single time. Its antigen is currently unknown. Use of 60 Vbeta and 13 Jbeta primers characterized the PCR. Some clones are missing from TCRdb's copy, which holds only in-frame ones; the method was immunoSEQ multiplex PCR. Of 200,000 to 250,000 clones listed, over 65% are singletons. This receptor was obtained from a human donor in good health. Source material: PBMCs.

CDR3 in amino acids: CSVGPLTGSTEAFF. The CDR3 DNA sequence: TGCAGCGTTGGTCCCCTAACAGGTAGCACTGAAGCTTTCTTT. The chain has TRBV29-1 and TRBJ1-1, with D perhaps TRBD1 (5 bases). The CDR3 extends over 14 amino acids. Trimming cost V 4 bases and J 4 bases, with 16 bases left between them. CDR1 SQVTM and CDR2 ANQGSEA come from the germline V gene. Using reference TRBV29-1 and TRBJ1-1 for the parts outside the CDR3, the full variable domain is SAVISQKPSRDICQRGTSLTIQCQVDSQVTMMFWYRQQPGQSLTLIATANQGSEATYESGFVIDKFPISRPNLTFSTLTVSNMSPEDSSIYLCSVGPLTGSTEAFFGQGTRLTVV.